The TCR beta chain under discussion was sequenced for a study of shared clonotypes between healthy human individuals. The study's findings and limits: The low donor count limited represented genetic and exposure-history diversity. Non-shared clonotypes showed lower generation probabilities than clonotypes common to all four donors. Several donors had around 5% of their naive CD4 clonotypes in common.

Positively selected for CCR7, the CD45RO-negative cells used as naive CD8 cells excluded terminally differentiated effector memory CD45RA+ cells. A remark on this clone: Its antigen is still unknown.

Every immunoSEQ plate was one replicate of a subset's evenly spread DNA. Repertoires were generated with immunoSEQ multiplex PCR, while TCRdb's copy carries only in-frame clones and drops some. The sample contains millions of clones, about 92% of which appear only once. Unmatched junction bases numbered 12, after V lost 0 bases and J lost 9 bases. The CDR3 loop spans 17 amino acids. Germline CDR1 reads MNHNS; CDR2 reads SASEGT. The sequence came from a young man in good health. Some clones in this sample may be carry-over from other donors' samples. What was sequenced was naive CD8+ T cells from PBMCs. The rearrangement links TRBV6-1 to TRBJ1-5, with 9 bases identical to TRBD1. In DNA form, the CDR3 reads TGTGCCAGCAGTGAAGCGCCCTGGACAGGGGCCCACTTGCCCCAGCATTTT. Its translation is CASSEAPWTGAHLPQHF.